The 28 T cell receptor beta chains given below trace back to one sample, sequenced in a study of beta chain features in type 1 diabetes. Every isolated RNA sample was fully reverse transcribed, so sequencing captured expressed TCRB transcripts. The protocol was immunoSEQ multiplex PCR, while the TCRdb copy is restricted to in-frame clones and leaves out a portion. The repertoire holds over 150,000 clones, 7.5% to 8.5% seen once, with approximately 0.5% in the top ten. These receptors' targets are unknown. General study findings and limits: Within each of all four CD4+ subsets, Type 1 diabetes patients had TCRB CDR3s that were moderately but significantly shorter.

Sequencing was carried out using central memory CD4+ T cells from blood. These receptors all stem from a man between 18 and 29 years old with type 1 diabetes.

Only a few counts were recorded for this clone. This rearrangement joins TRBV5-5 to TRBJ2-7, with a tentative D call TRBD1 (6 bases). This CDR3 has 16 amino acids. The germline V gene encodes CDR1 SGHKS and CDR2 YYEKEE (reference sequence). V dropped 1 base and J dropped 3 bases, with 17 bases sitting between them. The CDR3 DNA sequence: TGTGCCAGCAGCTTGATAGGGACAAACACCTTCTACGAGCAGTACTTC. Amino acids: CASSLIGTNTFYEQYF. Full variable domain (remainder filled in from reference TRBV5-5 and TRBJ2-7): DAGVTQSPTHLIKTRGQQVTLRCSPISGHKSVSWYQQVLGQGPQFIFQYYEKEERGRGNFPDRFSARQFPNYSSELNVNALLLGDSALYLCASSLIGTNTFYEQYFGPGTRLTVT.

This clone showed up many times. The V gene is TRBV19, the J gene TRBJ2-3, with 9 bases matching TRBD2. With 5 bases clipped from V and 3 bases from J, the junction kept 9 bases outside the gene matches. Germline V gene sequence: CDR1 LNHDA, CDR2 SQIVND (reference sequence). This CDR3 has 16 amino acids. The CDR3 sequence is CASSVHSGSGTDTQYF. CDR3 coding DNA: TGTGCCAGTAGTGTCCATAGCGGGAGTGGGACAGATACGCAGTATTTT.

The rearrangement joins TRBV18 to TRBJ2-3; 9 positions match TRBD2. The CDR3 is 13 amino acids. Germline V gene sequence: CDR1 KGHSH, CDR2 LQKENI. V dropped 6 bases and J dropped 5; count of bases not matched to a gene: 3. CDR3 sequence (DNA): TGTGCCAGCTCGTTAGCGGGGGAAGATACGCAGTATTTT. This translates into CASSLAGEDTQYF. Together with reference TRBV18 and TRBJ2-3, the CDR3 gives the full variable domain: NAGVMQNPRHLVRRRGQEARLRCSPMKGHSHVYWYRQLPEEGLKFMVYLQKENIIDESGMPKERFSAEFPKEGPSILRIQQVVRGDSAAYFCASSLAGEDTQYFGPGTRLTVL.

The chain links TRBV6-6 to TRBJ1-2; a weak D match, TRBD1 (5 bases). The ends were cut back, 5 bases at V and 1 base at J, with 8 bases in the middle. This CDR3 is built from 13 residues. Germline loops: CDR1 MNHNY, CDR2 SVGAGI (reference sequence). DNA for the CDR3: TGTGCCAGCAGTCCACAGGTTAACTATGGCTACACCTTC. Translation: CASSPQVNYGYTF.

J is TRBJ2-7 and V is TRBV15, with D possibly being TRBD2 (6 bases). The CDR3 has 14 amino acids. Trimming cost V 3 bases and J 9 bases, with 18 bases left between them. The germline CDR1 and CDR2 sequences are LNHNV and YYDKDF (reference sequence). DNA of the CDR3: TGTGCCACCAGCAGCGGGGGAGCCCTACGCCGGCAGTACTTC. Translated, it gives CATSSGGALRRQYF.

The chain uses TRBV7-6 and TRBJ2-2, with a tentative D call TRBD2 (5 bases). Trimming cost V 10 bases and J 4 bases, with 13 bases left between them. This CDR3 has 13 amino acids. CDR1 and CDR2 (germline): SGHVS, FNYEAQ. The CDR3 nucleotides read TGTGCCATCGGTAGAGGGAGCACCGGGGAGCTGTTTTTT. This sequence encodes CAIGRGSTGELFF.

V and J are TRBV6-5 and TRBJ2-5, with 7 bases fitting TRBD2. Germline-derived CDR1 and CDR2 are MNHEY and SVGAGI. The length of the CDR3 is 14 residues. The J segment lost 4 bases and the V segment lost 7 bases, leaving 9 bases of the junction unmatched. The CDR3 DNA reads as TGTGCCAGCAAGTCGGGAGGTTTGGGAGAGACCCAGTACTTC. It specifies CASKSGGLGETQYF.

The CDR3 DNA reads as TGTGCCAGTAGTATAGATCCGGGGGATACGCAGTATTTT. Its translation is CASSIDPGDTQYF. The rearrangement links TRBV19 to TRBJ2-3; tentative D call: TRBD2 (5 bases). Germline CDR1 LNHDA, CDR2 SQIVND (reference sequence). This CDR3 is 13 amino acids long. V was cut by 0 bases and J by 6 bases, with 7 bases left in between.

V is TRBV7-9 and J is TRBJ1-4; 8 bases align to TRBD1. CDR1 and CDR2 (germline): SEHNR, FQNEAQ (reference sequence). J gave up 14 bases and V 5 bases, and 7 bases lay outside the gene matches. This CDR3 contains 12 residues. CDR3 DNA: TGTGCCAGCAGCCCACAGGGGGAGAACCTGTTTTTT. Protein product: CASSPQGENLFF.

The chain couples TRBV7-8 to TRBJ2-7; TRBD1 aligns across 11 bases. Trimming took 4 bases from V and 3 from J; bases not matched to a gene: 8. The CDR3 is 16 residues long. Germline lookup yields CDR1 SGHVS and CDR2 FQNEAQ. For the CDR3, the DNA is TGTGCCAGCAGCTCGTCCCCGGGACAGGGGGGCTACGAGCAGTACTTC. Protein product: CASSSSPGQGGYEQYF.

This chain links TRBV7-9 with TRBJ2-7; tentatively, D is TRBD2 (6 bases). The CDR3 spans 15 residues. The V end was cut by 6 bases, the J end by 4 bases, with 19 bases between. CDR1 SEHNR and CDR2 FQNEAQ come from the germline V gene (reference sequence). In DNA, the CDR3 is TGTGCCAGCAGTGTCCAGGAGGGGACCCCTTACGAGCAGTACTTC. This gives the protein CASSVQEGTPYEQYF.

Only a few counts were recorded for this clone. The chain is built from TRBV7-2 and TRBJ2-5; D unclear. CDR1 SGHTA and CDR2 FQGNSA come from the germline V gene. Between the trimmed V and J ends, which lost 4 bases and 5 bases, there was a span of 11 bases. The CDR3 contains 13 residues. DNA for the CDR3: TGTGCCAGCAGCTCCCTTTCTACGGAGACCCAGTACTTC. Its translation is CASSSLSTETQYF. Variable domain in full (rest from reference TRBV7-2 and TRBJ2-5): GAGVSQSPSNKVTEKGKDVELRCDPISGHTALYWYRQSLGQGLEFLIYFQGNSAPDKSGLPSDRFSAERTGGSVSTLTIQRTQQEDSAVYLCASSSLSTETQYFGPGTRLLVL.

The V and J genes are TRBV5-6 and TRBJ2-7, with 11 bases matching TRBD1. Germline V gene lookup returns CDR1 SGHDT and CDR2 YYEEEE. CDR3 size: 16 residues. The trim removed 3 bases at V and 5 bases at J, leaving 10 bases unmatched. This CDR3 is CASSWKWDRGKDEQYF. CDR3 sequence (DNA): TGTGCCAGCAGCTGGAAATGGGACAGGGGGAAGGACGAGCAGTACTTC. The full variable domain, with the rest looked up from reference TRBV5-6 and TRBJ2-7, is DAGVTQSPTHLIKTRGQQVTLRCSPKSGHDTVSWYQQALGQGPQFIFQYYEEEERQRGNFPDRFSGHQFPNYSSELNVNALLLGDSALYLCASSWKWDRGKDEQYFGPGTRLTVT.

This chain joins TRBV2 and TRBJ2-3; TRBD2 agrees at 12 bases. Germline V CDR1 and CDR2: SNHLY, FYNNEI. CDR3 length: 19 amino acids. J was trimmed by 2 bases and V by 0 bases; bases with no gene match: 9. CDR3 sequence reads: CASSEAWTSGDTNTDTQYF. DNA of the CDR3: TGTGCCAGCAGTGAAGCTTGGACTAGCGGGGATACAAACACAGATACGCAGTATTTT.

This chain connects TRBV28 to TRBJ1-5, with D maybe TRBD1 (5 bases). Trimming removed 5 bases at V and 0 bases at J, with 8 bases between. The CDR3 has 14 amino acids. Germline CDR1 reads MDHEN; CDR2 reads SYDVKM. The CDR3 nucleotides are TGTGCCAGCAGTGGGGCCAATAGCAATCAGCCCCAGCATTTT. It yields the protein CASSGANSNQPQHF.

The V call is TRBV14, the J call TRBJ2-7; D might be TRBD2 (5 bases). The V gene lost 4 bases and the J gene lost 9 bases, with 22 bases spanning the gap. This CDR3 has 15 residues. Germline values: CDR1 SGHDN, CDR2 FVKESK. CDR3 nucleotide sequence: TGTGCCAGCAGCCCCTTGACGGGGAGAAATTGGGGGCAGTACTTC. It specifies CASSPLTGRNWGQYF.

V and J are TRBV28 and TRBJ1-5; D unclear. Trimming removed 2 bases from V and 6 bases from J, with 17 bases in between. The CDR3 totals 16 residues. Germline assignment: CDR1 MDHEN and CDR2 SYDVKM. CDR3 DNA sequence: TGTGCCAGCAGTTTAAGTTGGAGGGCCCTTGGTCAGCCCCAGCATTTT. Translating it yields CASSLSWRALGQPQHF.

This clone occurred a few times. The rearrangement links TRBV28 to TRBJ2-2; 7 bases match TRBD2. Germline V gene lookup returns CDR1 MDHEN and CDR2 SYDVKM. V shed 5 bases and J 2 bases; nucleotides not matched to a gene: 5. This CDR3 has 15 amino acids. This CDR3 is CASSKGGVNTGELFF. The CDR3, as DNA: TGTGCCAGCAGTAAGGGAGGGGTAAACACCGGGGAGCTGTTTTTT.

This clone came up a few times. V usage is TRBV10-3 and J usage is TRBJ2-1, with D perhaps TRBD1 (6 bases). There are 15 residues in the CDR3. Trimming shortened V by 5 bases and J by 4 bases, and 15 bases separated the two germline ends. Germline CDR1 reads ENHRY; CDR2 reads SYGVKD. For the CDR3, the DNA is TGTGCCATCAGTCCGGGACATCTTCCGTACAATGAGCAGTTCTTC. As protein: CAISPGHLPYNEQFF.

The chain uses TRBV28 and TRBJ1-4; D is perhaps TRBD1 (5 bases). V was shortened by 11 bases and J by 8 bases, with 15 bases between the two germline ends. Germline V CDR1 and CDR2: MDHEN, SYDVKM. The CDR3 covers 12 residues. CDR3 DNA: TGTGCCTCCGGGGGGGGGTTAGAAAAACTGTTTTTT. This sequence encodes CASGGGLEKLFF.

The V and J genes are TRBV4-2 and TRBJ1-3; 8 nucleotides match TRBD1. The V and J ends lost 4 bases and 0 bases, in that order; junction bases with no gene match: 8. CDR1 is LGHNA, CDR2 YNFKEQ, per germline. This CDR3 spans 17 amino acids. CDR3 sequence (DNA): TGTGCCAGCAGCCCCCGACAGGGGTCTAACTCTGGAAACACCATATATTTT. It yields the protein CASSPRQGSNSGNTIYF.

This clone was found a few times. The chain employs TRBV13 and TRBJ2-7; 8 bases are a match to TRBD1. The junction had 7 bases not matched to a gene; V was cut back by 4 bases and J by 2 bases. Per the germline V gene, CDR1 is PRHDT and CDR2 is FYEKMQ (reference sequence). This CDR3 has 15 amino acids. The CDR3 protein is CASSSLGTGTYEQYF. As DNA, the CDR3 is TGTGCCAGCAGCTCTTTGGGGACAGGAACCTACGAGCAGTACTTC.

The V and J genes are TRBV9 and TRBJ2-3; D gene uncertain. V lost 2 bases and J lost 8, with 6 bases in between. The CDR3 loop spans 11 amino acids. Germline V gene sequence: CDR1 SGDLS, CDR2 YYNGEE. CDR3 in amino acids: CASSVTSTQYF. DNA of the CDR3: TGTGCCAGCAGCGTTACTTCTACGCAGTATTTT.

This clone was seen at least ten times. The J gene is TRBJ1-4, the V gene TRBV28; 10 bases are a match to TRBD1. The V gene end was trimmed by 6 bases and the J gene end by 3 bases; junction bases not matched to a gene: 4. The CDR3 is made up of 15 amino acids. Germline V gene data show CDR1 as MDHEN and CDR2 as SYDVKM. The CDR3 DNA sequence: TGTGCCAGCAGACGACAGGGGGCTTCTAATGAAAAACTGTTTTTT. Amino acids: CASRRQGASNEKLFF.

This clone has a handful of counts. The chain recombines TRBV7-9 with TRBJ2-5; D call uncertain. The length of the CDR3 is 14 residues. V was shortened by 2 bases and J by 5 bases, with 12 bases between the two germline ends. Per the germline V gene, CDR1 is SEHNR and CDR2 is FQNEAQ (reference sequence). The CDR3 nucleotides read TGTGCCAGCAGCTTAACGGCACCCGGGGAGACCCAGTACTTC. Encoded protein: CASSLTAPGETQYF.

Only a few counts were recorded for this clone. V gene TRBV5-1 combines with J gene TRBJ2-5, with 7 positions matching TRBD1. CDR1 is SGHRS and CDR2 is YFSETQ in the germline V gene. CDR3 length equals 14 residues. With V trimmed by 4 bases and J by 7 bases, 10 bases remained unmatched. The CDR3 DNA sequence: TGCGCCAGCAGCGACCCACAGGGGATCGGGACCCAGTACTTC. Its protein is CASSDPQGIGTQYF.

This chain joins TRBV30 and TRBJ2-3, with TRBD2 matching over 9 bases. The ends lost 3 bases at V and 3 bases at J; junction bases unmatched: 10. CDR1 and CDR2 (germline): GTSNPN, SVGIG (reference sequence). This CDR3 spans 16 amino acids. The CDR3: CAWREAGAGGTDTQYF. The CDR3 DNA reads as TGTGCCTGGAGAGAAGCGGGGGCGGGAGGGACAGATACGCAGTATTTT.

This clone was counted between two and nine times. V is TRBV11-2 and J is TRBJ1-5; possibly TRBD1 for D (6 bases). CDR1 is SGHAT, CDR2 FQNNGV, per germline. The CDR3 extends over 13 amino acids. V lost 5 bases and J lost 5, with 10 bases in between. The CDR3: CASSRQVYQPQHF. For the CDR3, the DNA is TGTGCCAGCAGCCGACAGGTCTATCAGCCCCAGCATTTT.